This T cell receptor beta chain emerged from a study of spatial heterogeneity in lung cancer. Time point denoted: sample taken at primary tumor resection. Unsorted samples of tumor, nontumor lung or frozen PBMC had their whole RNA sequenced. TCRdb called the 5' RACE reads again in MiXCR, with one record for every CDR3 protein. The table has under 15,000 distinct CDR3 sequences, around 15% seen once. CDR1 LNHNV and CDR2 YYDKDF come from the germline V gene (reference sequence). The V end lost 0 bases, the J end lost 0 bases, and 17 bases lay between the germline ends. The CDR3 consists of 18 residues. This clonotype showed up just a few times.

This TCR came from a female donor with early-stage non-small cell lung cancer. The source was PBMCs, collected at surgery. The chain employs TRBV15 and TRBJ1-1; D is undetermined. This chain's CDR3 is CATSRDMIAGIMNTEAFF. As DNA, the CDR3 is TGTGCCACCAGCAGAGATATGATAGCAGGAATAATGAACACTGAAGCTTTCTTT.